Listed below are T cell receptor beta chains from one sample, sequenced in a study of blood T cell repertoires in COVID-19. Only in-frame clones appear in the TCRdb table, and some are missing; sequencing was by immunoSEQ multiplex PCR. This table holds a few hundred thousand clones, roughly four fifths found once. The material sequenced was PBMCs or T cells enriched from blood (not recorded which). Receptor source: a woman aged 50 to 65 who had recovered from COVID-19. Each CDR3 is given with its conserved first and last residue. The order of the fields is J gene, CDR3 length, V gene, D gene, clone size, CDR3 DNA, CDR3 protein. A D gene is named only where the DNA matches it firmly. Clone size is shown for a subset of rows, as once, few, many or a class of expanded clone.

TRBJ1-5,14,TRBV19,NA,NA,TGTGCCAGTAGTTGGTCGGGGTTGTATCAGCCCCAGCATTTT,CASSWSGLYQPQHF
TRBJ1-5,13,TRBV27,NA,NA,TGTGCCAGCAGGGCAGCGCCCTATCAGCCCCAGCATTTT,CASRAAPYQPQHF
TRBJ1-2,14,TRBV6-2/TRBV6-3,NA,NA,TGTGCCAGCAGTTACTCAAACTCGGGCTATGGCTACACCTTC,CASSYSNSGYGYTF
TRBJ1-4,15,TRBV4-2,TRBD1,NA,TGTGCCAGCAGCCAAGAGACAGGGTATTACGAAAAACTGTTTTTT,CASSQETGYYEKLFF
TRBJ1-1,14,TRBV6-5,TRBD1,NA,TGTGCCAGCACCAGGGACAGGGTGAACACTGAAGCTTTCTTT,CASTRDRVNTEAFF
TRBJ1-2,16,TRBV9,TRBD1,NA,TGTGCCAGCAGCGCGGGACAGGCTAGCTCCTACTATGGCTACACCTTC,CASSAGQASSYYGYTF
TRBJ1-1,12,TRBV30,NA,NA,TGTGCCTGGGGTGGTTTGGACAGAAAAGCTTTCTTT,CAWGGLDRKAFF
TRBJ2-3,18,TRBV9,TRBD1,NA,TGTGCCAGCAGCCCCCAATCCCTCGGACAGGGATGGACAGATACGCAGTATTTT,CASSPQSLGQGWTDTQYF
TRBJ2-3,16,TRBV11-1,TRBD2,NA,TGTGCCAGCAGCTTATTAAACCTAGCGGGGACAGATACGCAGTATTTT,CASSLLNLAGTDTQYF
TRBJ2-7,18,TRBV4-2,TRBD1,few,TGTGCCAGCAGTTATTCTTCGGACAGGGGACACCTGGGTTACGAGCAGTACTTC,CASSYSSDRGHLGYEQYF
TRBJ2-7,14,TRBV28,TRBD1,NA,TGTGCCAGCAGTGCGGACAGGGGGACCGACGAGCAGTACTTC,CASSADRGTDEQYF
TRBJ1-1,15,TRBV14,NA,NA,TGTGCCAGCAGCGAGATTAGAGCGGTGAACACTGAAGCTTTCTTT,CASSEIRAVNTEAFF
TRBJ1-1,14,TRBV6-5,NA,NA,TGTGCCAGCAGTTACCTCGGGGCGGGGGCTGAAGCTTTCTTT,CASSYLGAGAEAFF
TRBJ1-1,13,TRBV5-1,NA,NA,TGCGCCAGCAGCCTGGGCTCCGGGGCTGAAGCTTTCTTT,CASSLGSGAEAFF
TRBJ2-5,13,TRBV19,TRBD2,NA,TGTGCCAGTGTGGGGGGGTACCAAGAGACCCAGTACTTC,CASVGGYQETQYF
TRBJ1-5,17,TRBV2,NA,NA,TGTGCCAGCAGAAATACCCTGGGGACACCGAGCAATCAGCCCCAGCATTTT,CASRNTLGTPSNQPQHF
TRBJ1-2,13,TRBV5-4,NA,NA,TGTGCCAGCAGCCCCGAGAAACACTATGGCTACACCTTC,CASSPEKHYGYTF
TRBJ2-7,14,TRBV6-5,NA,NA,TGTGCCAGCAGTTACTCAACGGTCTCCTACGAGCAGTACTTC,CASSYSTVSYEQYF
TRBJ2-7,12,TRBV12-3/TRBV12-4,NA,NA,TGTGCCAGCAGTTTGGGGCGTTACGAGCAGTACTTC,CASSLGRYEQYF
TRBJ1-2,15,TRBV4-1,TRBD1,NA,TGCGCCAGCATTCCTAGCCTGGGACAGCGCTATGGCTACACCTTC,CASIPSLGQRYGYTF
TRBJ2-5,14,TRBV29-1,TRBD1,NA,TGCAGCGTTGACGACAGGGTTTTTTTAGAGACCCAGTACTTC,CSVDDRVFLETQYF
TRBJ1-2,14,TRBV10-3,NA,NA,TGTGCCATCAGTGATCAGGCAGCTAACTATGGCTACACCTTC,CAISDQAANYGYTF
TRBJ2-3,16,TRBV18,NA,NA,TGTGCCAGCTCACCGGCCCAGCGAACTAGCACAGATACGCAGTATTTT,CASSPAQRTSTDTQYF
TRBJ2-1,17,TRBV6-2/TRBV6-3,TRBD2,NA,TGTGCCAGCAGTTACTGGGCTAGCGGGGGTGGCTACAATGAGCAGTTCTTC,CASSYWASGGGYNEQFF
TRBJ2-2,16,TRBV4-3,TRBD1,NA,TGCGCCAGCAGCCAAGAATGGGGACAGGGGCCCGGGGAGCTGTTTTTT,CASSQEWGQGPGELFF
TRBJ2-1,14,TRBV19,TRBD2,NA,TGTGCCAGTAGTCTCGCGGGAGGTTGGAATGAGCAGTTCTTC,CASSLAGGWNEQFF
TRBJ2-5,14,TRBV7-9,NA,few,TGTGCCAGCAGCTCCCTAGGTGTCCAAGAGACCCAGTACTTC,CASSSLGVQETQYF
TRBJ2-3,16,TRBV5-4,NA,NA,TGTGCCAGCAGCTTGGTCACAGGCGATTTCACAGATACGCAGTATTTT,CASSLVTGDFTDTQYF
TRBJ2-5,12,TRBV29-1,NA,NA,TGCAGCGTCCTCTTCGGGCAAGAGACCCAGTACTTC,CSVLFGQETQYF
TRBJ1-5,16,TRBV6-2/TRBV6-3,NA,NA,TGTGCCAGCAGTTTGCGGAGGGAGTTTGGCAATCAGCCCCAGCATTTT,CASSLRREFGNQPQHF
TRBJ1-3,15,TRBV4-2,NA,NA,TGTGCCAGCAGCGCGAGGGTTGGTACTGGAAACACCATATATTTT,CASSARVGTGNTIYF
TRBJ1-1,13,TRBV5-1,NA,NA,TGCGCCAGCAGCTTAGGGGGTAGGGATGAAGCTTTCTTT,CASSLGGRDEAFF
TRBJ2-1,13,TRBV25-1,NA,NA,TGTGCCAGCGGTCACAGGGAGCGCAATGAGCAGTTCTTC,CASGHRERNEQFF
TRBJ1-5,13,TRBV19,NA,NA,TGTGCCAGTAGTCCGGGGTACTATCAGCCCCAGCATTTT,CASSPGYYQPQHF
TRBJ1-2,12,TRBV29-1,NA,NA,TGCAGCGTTTACCCAGCGAACTATGGCTACACCTTC,CSVYPANYGYTF
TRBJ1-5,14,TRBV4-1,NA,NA,TGCGCCAGCAGCCAAGATATGAGGAAACAGCCCCAGCATTTT,CASSQDMRKQPQHF
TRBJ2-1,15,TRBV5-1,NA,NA,TGCGCCAGCAGCCCCCTCGTGGGGGGGCGGGTTCAGCAGTTCTTC,CASSPLVGGRVQQFF
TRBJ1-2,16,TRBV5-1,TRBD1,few,TGCGCCAGCAGCTTAACCGGACAGGGGCCAAACTATGGCTACACCTTC,CASSLTGQGPNYGYTF
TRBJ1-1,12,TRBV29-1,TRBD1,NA,TGCAGCGGACAGGGAATGGTCACTGAAGCTTTCTTT,CSGQGMVTEAFF
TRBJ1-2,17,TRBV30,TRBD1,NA,TGTGCCTGGAGTCCCGAGGGGGCCCCCCGCGCGTCTTACGGCTACACCTTC,CAWSPEGAPRASYGYTF
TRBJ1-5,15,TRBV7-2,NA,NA,TGTGCCAGCAGCTTAGGGGGCGACCGGAATCAGCCCCAGCATTTT,CASSLGGDRNQPQHF
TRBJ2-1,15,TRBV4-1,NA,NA,TGCGCCAGCAGCCCCCGACTAGTAATCTCCAATGAGCAGTTCTTC,CASSPRLVISNEQFF
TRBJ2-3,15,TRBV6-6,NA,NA,TGTGCCAGCAGTGGTAGCGGAACTAGCACAGATACGCAGTATTTT,CASSGSGTSTDTQYF
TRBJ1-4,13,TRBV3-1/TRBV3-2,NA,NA,TGTGCCAGCAGCCCTTGGGGCGATGAAAAACTGTTTTTT,CASSPWGDEKLFF
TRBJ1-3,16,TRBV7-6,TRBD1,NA,TGTGCCAGCAGCTCGCGACAGGGGGCCTCTGGAAACACCATATATTTT,CASSSRQGASGNTIYF
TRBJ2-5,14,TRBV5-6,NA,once,TGTGCCAGCAGCTCGAAAACAGGGAGCGAGACCCAGTACTTC,CASSSKTGSETQYF
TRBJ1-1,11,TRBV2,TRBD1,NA,TGTGCCAGCAGCTGGGACAGGGCAGCTTTCTTT,CASSWDRAAFF
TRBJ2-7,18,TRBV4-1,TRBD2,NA,TGCGCCAGCAGCCCCATCGGGGGTTGGAGCGGGAGGGCCTACGAGCAGTACTTC,CASSPIGGWSGRAYEQYF
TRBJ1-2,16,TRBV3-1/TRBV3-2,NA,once,TGTGCCAGCAGCCAAGTTCCACAGCCGGCAGTTTATGGCTACACCTTC,CASSQVPQPAVYGYTF
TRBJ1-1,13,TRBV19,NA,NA,TGTGCCAGTAGTATCGATTTATTCGGTGAAGCTTTCTTT,CASSIDLFGEAFF
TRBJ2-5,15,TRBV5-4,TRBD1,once,TGTGCCAGCAGCTTGGACAGGGGCGAGGGGGAGACCCAGTACTTC,CASSLDRGEGETQYF
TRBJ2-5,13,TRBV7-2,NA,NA,TGTGCCAGCAGCCCCCGGGATATAGAGACCCAGTACTTC,CASSPRDIETQYF
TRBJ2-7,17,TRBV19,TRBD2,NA,TGTGCCAGTAGTATAGGAAGCGGGGGGGTTCCCCCCAACGAGCAGTACTTC,CASSIGSGGVPPNEQYF